This T cell receptor (beta chain) was retrieved from a study of cytomegalovirus exposure and HLA in healthy donors. Across the whole study: It was reported in a later analysis that the 100 to 150 validation repertoires used the same platform as the roughly 670 first-cohort repertoires.

CDR3 length: 15 residues. From germline, CDR1 is MNHNS and CDR2 SASEGT. Trimming at V came to 8 bases and at J to 2 bases, leaving 12 bases not matched to a gene. Produced via immunoSEQ multiplex PCR; TCRdb's table is partial and in-frame only. Among 150,000 to 200,000 clones listed, about 82% were seen once. As concerns this clone: Antigen unknown.

Separation from the roughly 700-subject first cohort characterized the approximately 130-subject validation cohort, to which the donors belonged. Points from the study as a whole: Listed as cytomegalovirus-associated were about 160 TCR beta chains. Cytomegalovirus status was reportedly diagnosed by the classifier with high specificity and sensitivity.

The sequencing input was PBMCs. The TCR originated in a woman aged 18 to 35 in good health and CMV-seronegative. The gene calls are TRBV6-1 and TRBJ2-7, with 7 positions matching TRBD1. DNA of the CDR3: TGTGCCAGCGGTCGCCACCAAAGGGGGCCCTACGAGCAGTACTTC. Encoded protein: CASGRHQRGPYEQYF.